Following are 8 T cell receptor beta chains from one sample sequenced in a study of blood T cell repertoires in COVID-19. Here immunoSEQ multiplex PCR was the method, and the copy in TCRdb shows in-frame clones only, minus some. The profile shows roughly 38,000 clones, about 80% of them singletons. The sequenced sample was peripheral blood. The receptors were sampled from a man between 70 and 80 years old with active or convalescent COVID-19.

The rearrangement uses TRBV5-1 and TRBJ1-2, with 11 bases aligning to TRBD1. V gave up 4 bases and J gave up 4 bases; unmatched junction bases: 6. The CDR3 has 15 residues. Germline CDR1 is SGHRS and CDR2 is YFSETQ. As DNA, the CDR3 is TGCGCCAGCAGCGAATCCGGGACAGGGGGCTATGGCTACACCTTC. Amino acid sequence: CASSESGTGGYGYTF.

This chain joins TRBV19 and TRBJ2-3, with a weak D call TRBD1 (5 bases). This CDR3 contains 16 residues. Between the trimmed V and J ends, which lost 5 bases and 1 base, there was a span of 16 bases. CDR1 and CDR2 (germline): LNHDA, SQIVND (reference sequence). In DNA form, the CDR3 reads TGTGCCAGTAGTGACCGCAGGGTCGAGGGCACAGATACGCAGTATTTT. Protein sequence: CASSDRRVEGTDTQYF. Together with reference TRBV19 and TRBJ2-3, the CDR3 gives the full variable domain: DGGITQSPKYLFRKEGQNVTLSCEQNLNHDAMYWYRQDPGQGLRLIYYSQIVNDFQKGDIAEGYSVSREKKESFPLTVTSAQKNPTAFYLCASSDRRVEGTDTQYFGPGTRLTVL.

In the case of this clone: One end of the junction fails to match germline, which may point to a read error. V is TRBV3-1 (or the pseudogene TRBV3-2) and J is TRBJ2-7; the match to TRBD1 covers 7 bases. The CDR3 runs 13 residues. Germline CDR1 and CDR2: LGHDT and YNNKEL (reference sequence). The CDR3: CASSQDRFGQVGF. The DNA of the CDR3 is TGTGCCAGCAGCCAAGATCGGTTCGGACAGGTAGGATTC.

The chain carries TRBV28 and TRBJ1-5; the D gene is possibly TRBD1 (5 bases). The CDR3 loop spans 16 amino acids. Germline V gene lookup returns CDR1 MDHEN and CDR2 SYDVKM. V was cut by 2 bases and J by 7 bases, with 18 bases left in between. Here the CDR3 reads CASSLIDSGVRQPQHF. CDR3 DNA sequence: TGTGCCAGCAGTTTAATAGATTCGGGGGTTAGGCAGCCCCAGCATTTT.

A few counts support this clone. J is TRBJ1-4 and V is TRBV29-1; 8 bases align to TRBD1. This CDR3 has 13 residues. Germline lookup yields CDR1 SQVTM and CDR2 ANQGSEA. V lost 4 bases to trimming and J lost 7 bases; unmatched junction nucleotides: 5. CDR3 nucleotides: TGCAGCGTTGGACAGGGGAAAGGTGAAAAACTGTTTTTT. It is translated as CSVGQGKGEKLFF.

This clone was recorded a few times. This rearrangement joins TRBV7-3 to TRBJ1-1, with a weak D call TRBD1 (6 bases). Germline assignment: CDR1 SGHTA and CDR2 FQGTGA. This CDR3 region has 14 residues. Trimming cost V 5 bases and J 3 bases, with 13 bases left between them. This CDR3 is CASSTQGGDTEAFF. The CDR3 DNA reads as TGTGCCAGCAGCACCCAAGGGGGGGACACTGAAGCTTTCTTT.

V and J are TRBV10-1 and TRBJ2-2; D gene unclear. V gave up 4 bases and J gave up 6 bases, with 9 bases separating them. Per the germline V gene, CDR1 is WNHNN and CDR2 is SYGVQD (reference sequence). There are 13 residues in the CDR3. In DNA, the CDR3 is TGCGCCAGCAGTGTCGTCCCAGCCGGGGAGCTGTTTTTT. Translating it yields CASSVVPAGELFF.

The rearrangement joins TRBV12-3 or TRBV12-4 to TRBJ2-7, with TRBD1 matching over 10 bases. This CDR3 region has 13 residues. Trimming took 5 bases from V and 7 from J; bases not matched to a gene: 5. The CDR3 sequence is CASSDRGHQEQYF. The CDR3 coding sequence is TGTGCCAGCAGTGACAGGGGGCATCAAGAGCAGTACTTC.